This T cell receptor (beta chain) was obtained from a study of T cell clonotyping in hematopoietic cell transplantation. Turning to the study itself: Pretransplant recipient samples were taken after cytoreduction.

Germline V gene sequence: CDR1 MNHEY, CDR2 SMNVEV (reference sequence). The trim removed 7 bases at V and 2 bases at J, leaving 8 bases unmatched. The CDR3 sequence is 15 residues long. As to this clone: Its antigen remains unidentified.

The method was immunoSEQ multiplex PCR; TCRdb's version includes in-frame clones alone and lacks a portion of them. The repertoire holds about 49,000 clones, with under 90% as singletons. The time point here: recipient sample about 28 days before transplant, after cytoreduction. Recipients were bled about 28 days pretransplant and at posttransplant days 30, 100, 180. General observations from the study: Without cell sorting, CD4 versus CD8 contributions remain unresolved.

This sample comprised peripheral blood mononuclear cells, obtained before stem cell transplant. The clonotype comes from a man in his sixties with biphenotypic leukemia. Some clones in this sample may be carry-over from other donors' samples. The J gene is TRBJ1-1, the V gene TRBV27, with 9 bases lining up with TRBD1. The CDR3 nucleotides read TGTGCCAGCAACGGTGTGGGACAGGGAAACACTGAAGCTTTCTTT. It yields the protein CASNGVGQGNTEAFF.